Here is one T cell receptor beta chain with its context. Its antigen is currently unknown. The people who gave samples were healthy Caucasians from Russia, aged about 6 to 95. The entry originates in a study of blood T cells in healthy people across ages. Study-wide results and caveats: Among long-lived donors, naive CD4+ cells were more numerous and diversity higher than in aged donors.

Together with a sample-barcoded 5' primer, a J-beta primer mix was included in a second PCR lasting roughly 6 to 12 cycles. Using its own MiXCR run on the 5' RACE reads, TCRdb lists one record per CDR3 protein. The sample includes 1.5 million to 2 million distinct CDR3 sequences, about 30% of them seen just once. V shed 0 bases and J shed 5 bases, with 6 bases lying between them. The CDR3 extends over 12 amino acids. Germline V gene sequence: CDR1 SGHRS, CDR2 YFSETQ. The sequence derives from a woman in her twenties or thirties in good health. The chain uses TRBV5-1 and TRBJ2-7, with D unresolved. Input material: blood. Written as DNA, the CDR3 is TGCGCCAGCAGCTTGGCCAACCACGAGCAGTACTTC. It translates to CASSLANHEQYF.